This T cell receptor (beta chain) stems from a study of memory CD4+ T cells and cytomegalovirus serostatus. Single viable CD3+CD4+CD8-CD45RO+ cells were sorted as the memory CD4+ T cells. TCRdb's table, derived via immunoSEQ multiplex PCR, lists solely in-frame clones and lacks some. The sample shows 80,000 or so clones, approximately 78% of them seen only once. CDR1 and CDR2 from the germline V gene are SGHDN and FVKESK. V was pared by 4 bases and J by 5 bases, with 11 bases between. The CDR3 totals 14 residues. The chain has TRBV14 and TRBJ2-2, with D possibly TRBD1 on 7 matching bases. This receptor was identified in an adult in good health and CMV-seropositive. The sample taken for sequencing was memory CD4+ T cells from blood. The CDR3 is CASSRQGGTGELFF. CDR3 in DNA: TGTGCCAGCAGCCGGCAGGGGGGAACCGGGGAGCTGTTTTTT.